Presented here are 26 T cell receptor beta chains from one specimen sequenced in a study of shared clonotypes between healthy human individuals. This table comes from immunoSEQ multiplex PCR, and its TCRdb copy is limited to in-frame clones, with some not included. The table has millions of clones, approximately 95% seen once; the top ten hold 0.13%. The sample was naive CD4+ T cells sorted from blood. Subset noted: CD45RA+ positively selected. The receptors here all came from a man younger than 35 in good health.

The DNA of the CDR3 is TGTGCCAGCAGCGTAGCCCCCAATTTCCAGGGGGTGCAGTACTTC. Residues: CASSVAPNFQGVQYF. The chain is built from TRBV9 and TRBJ2-7; 7 bases are shared with TRBD1. The CDR3 contains 15 residues. Trimming removed 0 bases from V and 9 bases from J; junction bases left unmatched: 12. The V gene's germline CDR1 is SGDLS and CDR2 YYNGEE.

The gene calls are TRBV4-1 and TRBJ2-4; D is uncertain. The CDR3 totals 12 residues. The germline V gene encodes CDR1 MGHRA and CDR2 YSYEKL. Trimming stripped 0 bases from V and 9 bases from J, with 6 bases between. CDR3 region: CASSQDGSIQYF. CDR3 DNA: TGCGCCAGCAGCCAAGATGGTTCCATTCAGTACTTC.

V and J are TRBV6-1 and TRBJ1-2; 9 bases map to TRBD1. Germline V lookup: CDR1 MNHNS, CDR2 SASEGT. J was trimmed by 5 bases and V by 7 bases; bases with no gene match: 8. The CDR3 is 14 residues long. The CDR3 sequence is CASKMGQGSYGYTF. The CDR3 DNA follows: TGTGCCAGCAAGATGGGACAGGGATCATATGGCTACACCTTC.

The chain has TRBV6-1 and TRBJ1-2, with D possibly being TRBD1 (5 bases). The germline CDR1 and CDR2 sequences are MNHNS and SASEGT. The CDR3 is made up of 12 amino acids. V shed 7 bases and J shed 8 bases, with 14 bases lying between them. Written as DNA, the CDR3 is TGTGCCAGCACCCCTCGGGGGGGAGGCTACACCTTC. Amino acid sequence: CASTPRGGGYTF.

This chain uses TRBV5-1 with TRBJ1-1; TRBD1 matches 10 bases. This CDR3 is 16 amino acids long. The junction had 6 bases not matched to a gene; V was cut back by 4 bases and J by 0 bases. Germline V gene data show CDR1 as SGHRS and CDR2 as YFSETQ. CDR3 nucleotides: TGCGCCAGCAGCAGACAGGGGGCTGGAATGAACACTGAAGCTTTCTTT. It specifies CASSRQGAGMNTEAFF.

The J gene is TRBJ1-3, the V gene TRBV6-5, with D unresolved. V was clipped by 0 bases and J by 0 bases, with 6 bases between them. This CDR3 has 15 residues. Germline V gene sequence: CDR1 MNHEY, CDR2 SVGAGI. CDR3 loop: CASSYSSDSGNTIYF. As DNA, the CDR3 is TGTGCCAGCAGTTACTCCTCAGACTCTGGAAACACCATATATTTT.

As to this clone: This CDR3 is also generated by other DNA sequences in the sample. This chain joins TRBV28 and TRBJ2-7; D uncertain. Trimming removed 8 bases from V and 3 bases from J, with 2 bases in between. The CDR3 totals 9 residues. The germline V gene encodes CDR1 MDHEN and CDR2 SYDVKM. The CDR3: CASGYEQYF. DNA for the CDR3: TGTGCCAGCGGCTACGAGCAGTACTTC.

This clone was observed a few times. The chain joins TRBV25-1 to TRBJ1-2; the match to TRBD1 covers 12 bases. This CDR3 comprises 14 residues. J lost 8 bases, V lost 4 bases, and 5 bases had no gene match. Germline CDR1 MGHDK, CDR2 SYGVNS. CDR3 in amino acids: CASSGDRGQVGYTF. CDR3 coding DNA: TGTGCCAGCAGTGGGGACAGGGGGCAAGTGGGCTACACCTTC.

This clone appeared a few times. The chain couples TRBV2 to TRBJ2-5; 12 positions agree with TRBD1. Germline lookup yields CDR1 SNHLY and CDR2 FYNNEI. The CDR3 loop spans 14 amino acids. The V segment lost 6 bases and the J segment 4 bases; nucleotides outside the gene matches: 3. The chain's CDR3 is CASRLGQGAETQYF. CDR3 in DNA: TGTGCCAGCAGATTGGGACAGGGGGCAGAGACCCAGTACTTC.

V gene TRBV23-1 combines with J gene TRBJ1-5, with D perhaps TRBD1 (5 bases). TRBV23-1 is identified as an open reading frame with a role that is uncertain. This CDR3 contains 14 residues. The V end lost 10 bases, the J end lost 6 bases, and 19 bases lay between the germline ends. The CDR3 here is CANRGGRYSQPQHF. CDR3 bases: TGCGCCAACCGGGGGGGACGATACAGTCAGCCCCAGCATTTT.

The chain carries TRBV4-2 and TRBJ2-5; 9 positions match TRBD1. The CDR3 is 17 amino acids. Germline V gene sequence: CDR1 LGHNA, CDR2 YNFKEQ. After removal of 1 base from V and 5 bases from J, the junction contained 11 bases not matched to a gene. CDR3 sequence reads: CASSQGTGTGSGETQYF. Written as DNA, the CDR3 is TGTGCCAGCAGCCAAGGAACCGGGACAGGGTCCGGGGAGACCCAGTACTTC.

In regard to this clone: Other DNA sequences in this specimen translate into the identical CDR3. The rearrangement links TRBV5-1 to TRBJ2-7, with D possibly TRBD1 on 5 matching bases. The CDR3 totals 13 residues. Trimming took 2 bases from V and 0 from J, leaving 6 bases between them. Germline assignment: CDR1 SGHRS and CDR2 YFSETQ. The CDR3, as DNA: TGCGCCAGCAGCTTTACAGGCTCCTACGAGCAGTACTTC. Protein sequence: CASSFTGSYEQYF.

The J gene is TRBJ2-2, the V gene TRBV30; D gene uncertain. The V end lost 2 bases, the J end lost 2 bases, and 6 bases lay between the germline ends. CDR3 length: 13 residues. The V gene's germline CDR1 is GTSNPN and CDR2 SVGIG (reference sequence). The CDR3: CAWSQRNTGELFF. CDR3 nucleotide sequence: TGTGCCTGGAGTCAACGTAACACCGGGGAGCTGTTTTTT.

The V and J genes are TRBV6-6 and TRBJ2-3; 9 bases align to TRBD1. The CDR3 consists of 16 residues. V shed 4 bases and J 2 bases; nucleotides not matched to a gene: 7. Germline-derived CDR1 and CDR2 are MNHNY and SVGAGI (reference sequence). The CDR3 sequence: CASSFLGDRDTDTQYF. DNA for the CDR3: TGTGCCAGCAGTTTCCTCGGGGACAGGGACACAGATACGCAGTATTTT.

The genes are TRBV19 and TRBJ2-7; 10 bases map to TRBD1. Losses at the gene ends were 5 bases for V and 1 base for J; bases not matched to a gene: 5. CDR1 and CDR2 from the germline V gene are LNHDA and SQIVND (reference sequence). The CDR3 is made up of 15 amino acids. In nucleotides, the CDR3 is TGTGCCAGTAGTCCAAGGACAGGGGGTTCCTACGAGCAGTACTTC. Translated, it gives CASSPRTGGSYEQYF.

The chain joins TRBV6-5 to TRBJ2-5; 8 nucleotides match TRBD2. Germline V gives CDR1 MNHEY, CDR2 SVGAGI. V lost 7 bases, J lost 5 bases, and 12 bases stayed unmatched. The CDR3 extends over 15 amino acids. The CDR3 sequence: CASIDLGGAGETQYF. The CDR3 nucleotides read TGTGCCAGCATCGATCTCGGGGGGGCTGGGGAGACCCAGTACTTC.

The chain carries TRBV2 and TRBJ2-5; 9 positions match TRBD2. Trimming took 4 bases from V and 4 from J; bases not matched to a gene: 7. The CDR3 runs to 15 residues. Looked up from germline, CDR1 is SNHLY and CDR2 is FYNNEI. The CDR3 loop reads CASSGASGKPETQYF. CDR3 DNA: TGTGCCAGCAGTGGCGCTAGCGGGAAGCCAGAGACCCAGTACTTC.

The rearrangement links TRBV5-1 to TRBJ1-3; D is ambiguous. The V end lost 4 bases, the J end lost 0 bases, and 14 bases lay between the germline ends. Germline V gene lookup returns CDR1 SGHRS and CDR2 YFSETQ. This CDR3 region has 16 residues. The CDR3 is CASSRWEASSGNTIYF. DNA for the CDR3: TGCGCCAGCAGCCGATGGGAGGCCAGCTCTGGAAACACCATATATTTT.

About this clone itself: The same CDR3 is also encoded by other DNA sequences in this sample. V usage is TRBV5-1 and J usage is TRBJ2-5; D gene ambiguous. The CDR3 is 13 residues long. V was shortened by 0 bases and J by 1 base, with 4 bases between the two germline ends. In germline, CDR1 is SGHRS, CDR2 YFSETQ. CDR3 protein: CASSLGSQETQYF. CDR3 bases: TGCGCCAGCAGCTTGGGATCCCAAGAGACCCAGTACTTC.

V usage is TRBV2 and J usage is TRBJ2-7; D is possibly TRBD1 (6 bases). CDR1 is SNHLY, CDR2 FYNNEI, per germline. The CDR3 sequence is 14 residues long. V dropped 6 bases and J dropped 0 bases, with 12 bases sitting between them. CDR3 amino acids: CASRTGTASYEQYF. For the CDR3, the DNA is TGTGCCAGCAGGACAGGCACTGCCTCCTACGAGCAGTACTTC.

This clone has only one observation. The chain has TRBV5-1 and TRBJ2-5; D call uncertain. This CDR3 has 14 residues. Germline CDR1 reads SGHRS; CDR2 reads YFSETQ. V lost 0 bases, J lost 5 bases, and 11 bases lay in between. The CDR3 reads CASSLEGHGETQYF. The CDR3 nucleotides are TGCGCCAGCAGCTTGGAGGGTCATGGGGAGACCCAGTACTTC.

The chain combines TRBV18 with TRBJ1-2; D perhaps matches TRBD1 (6 bases). The length of the CDR3 is 15 residues. V shed 3 bases and J shed 4 bases, with 15 bases lying between them. Germline V gene sequence: CDR1 KGHSH, CDR2 LQKENI. The CDR3 sequence: CASSPTGNPTYGYTF. As DNA, the CDR3 is TGTGCCAGCTCACCCACAGGGAATCCTACCTATGGCTACACCTTC.

This rearrangement joins TRBV10-1 to TRBJ2-5, with D possibly TRBD2 on 5 matching bases. Trimming took 2 bases from V and 5 from J, leaving 15 bases between them. CDR1 is WNHNN, CDR2 SYGVQD, per germline (reference sequence). This CDR3 contains 15 residues. CDR3 region: CASSEAAGLWETQYF. CDR3 DNA: TGCGCCAGCAGTGAGGCCGCGGGCTTGTGGGAGACCCAGTACTTC.

The chain carries TRBV5-4 and TRBJ2-2, with D perhaps TRBD2 (6 bases). CDR1 and CDR2 from the germline V gene are SGHNT and YYREEE (reference sequence). V was clipped by 5 bases and J by 4 bases, with 15 bases between them. The length of the CDR3 is 15 residues. CDR3 amino acids: CASRRDSRSTGELFF. The CDR3 DNA follows: TGTGCCAGCAGGAGGGACTCACGAAGCACCGGGGAGCTGTTTTTT.

This clone was seen a handful of times. This CDR3 is also generated by other DNA sequences in the sample. This chain links TRBV25-1 with TRBJ1-6; no clear D gene. Germline V gene sequence: CDR1 MGHDK, CDR2 SYGVNS. The CDR3 totals 14 residues. The V gene lost 4 bases and the J gene lost 0 bases, with 4 bases spanning the gap. The CDR3 is CASSGSSYNSPLHF. The CDR3 coding sequence is TGTGCCAGCAGTGGCAGCTCCTATAATTCACCCCTCCACTTT.

This clone came up once. J is TRBJ2-7 and V is TRBV7-2; D is unclear. This CDR3 region has 15 residues. Trimming pared 2 bases from V and 6 bases from J, leaving 17 bases between. Germline values: CDR1 SGHTA, CDR2 FQGNSA. Here the CDR3 reads CASSLTPHKGREQYF. The CDR3 nucleotides read TGTGCCAGCAGCTTAACTCCCCATAAGGGTCGCGAGCAGTACTTC.